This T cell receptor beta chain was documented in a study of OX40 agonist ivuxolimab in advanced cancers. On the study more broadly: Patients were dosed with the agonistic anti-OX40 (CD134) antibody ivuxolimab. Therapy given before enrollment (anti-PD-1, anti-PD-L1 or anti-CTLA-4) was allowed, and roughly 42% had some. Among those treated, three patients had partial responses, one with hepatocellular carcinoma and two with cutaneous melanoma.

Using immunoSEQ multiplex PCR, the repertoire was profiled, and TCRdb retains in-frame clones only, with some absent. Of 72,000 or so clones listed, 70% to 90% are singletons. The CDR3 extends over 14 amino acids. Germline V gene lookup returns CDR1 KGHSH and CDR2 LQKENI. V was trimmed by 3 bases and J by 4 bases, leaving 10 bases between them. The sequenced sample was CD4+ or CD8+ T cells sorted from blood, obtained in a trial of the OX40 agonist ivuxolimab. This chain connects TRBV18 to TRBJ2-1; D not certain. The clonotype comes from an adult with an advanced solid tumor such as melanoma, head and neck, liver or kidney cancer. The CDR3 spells CASSPGPNYNEQFF. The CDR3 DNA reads TGTGCCAGCTCACCCGGACCGAATTACAATGAGCAGTTCTTC.